Shown below are 6 T cell receptor beta chains from a single sample sequenced in a study of T cell responses to AZD1222 COVID-19 vaccine listed by TCRdb under 2021. The time point tag for this specimen amounts to: about 28 days (+/-7) after the second vaccine dose. The method was the immunoSEQ multiplex PCR assay. TCRdb provides this immuneACCESS table in a form limited to in-frame rearrangements. Some clones are lacking; in checked studies, under half of them reflect an unresolved V gene, and why the rest are absent is not known. The table for this sample lists fewer than 130,000 clones; roughly 89% of them were counted only once. The ten largest clones capture more than 14% of the sample. The sample in question was peripheral blood, obtained 28 days after the second AZD1222 dose. The receptor set was obtained from an adult who received the AZD1222 COVID-19 vaccine.

The table lists this clone with a count of one. The rearrangement joins TRBV2 to TRBJ1-5, with 9 bases lining up with TRBD1. The J segment lost 13 bases and the V segment lost 4 bases, leaving 8 bases of the junction unmatched. Germline CDR1 is SNHLY and CDR2 is FYNNEI. The CDR3 extends over 13 amino acids. The DNA of the CDR3 is TGTGCCAGCAGTGGACAGGGGGGACAATCTCAGCATTTT. It encodes CASSGQGGQSQHF.

The V and J genes are TRBV21-1 and TRBJ1-5. TRBV21-1 is a pseudogene segment. The length of the CDR3 is 14 residues. CDR3 bases: TGTGCCAGCAACGCCGGCGGGAACAATCAGCCCCAGCATTTT. Translated: CASNAGGNNQPQHF.

J is TRBJ2-1 and V is TRBV5-1; 8 bases are shared with TRBD2. J was trimmed by 2 bases and V by 4 bases; bases with no gene match: 5. Germline CDR1 reads SGHRS; CDR2 reads YFSETQ. CDR3 length: 15 amino acids. As DNA, the CDR3 is TGCGCCAGCAGCCTCGGGGGGGCCCCCTACAATGAGCAGTTCTTC. Translated: CASSLGGAPYNEQFF.

V gene TRBV2 combines with J gene TRBJ1-2; D gene ambiguous. Germline loops: CDR1 SNHLY, CDR2 FYNNEI. The CDR3 has 15 residues. Trimming shortened V by 6 bases and J by 0 bases, and 14 bases separated the two germline ends. This chain's CDR3 is CASREASRSNYGYTF. Written as DNA, the CDR3 is TGTGCCAGCAGAGAGGCGAGCCGCTCTAACTATGGCTACACCTTC. Full variable domain (rest looked up from reference TRBV2 and TRBJ1-2): EPEVTQTPSHQVTQMGQEVILRCVPISNHLYFYWYRQILGQKVEFLVSFYNNEISEKSEIFDDQFSVERPDGSNFTLKIRSTKLEDSAMYFCASREASRSNYGYTFGSGTRLTVV.

This sequence joins TRBV2 and TRBJ2-2; D ambiguous. The germline gives CDR1 SNHLY, CDR2 FYNNEI. The ends were cut back, 6 bases at V and 1 base at J, with 6 bases in the middle. The CDR3 runs to 13 residues. The CDR3 loop reads CASRWENTGELFF. DNA for the CDR3: TGTGCCAGCAGATGGGAGAACACCGGGGAGCTGTTTTTT. Combining the CDR3 with reference TRBV2 and TRBJ2-2 gives the whole variable domain EPEVTQTPSHQVTQMGQEVILRCVPISNHLYFYWYRQILGQKVEFLVSFYNNEISEKSEIFDDQFSVERPDGSNFTLKIRSTKLEDSAMYFCASRWENTGELFFGEGSRLTVL.

The chain combines TRBV27 with TRBJ2-7; D possibly corresponds to TRBD1 (6 bases). V was shortened by 6 bases and J by 0 bases, with 18 bases between the two germline ends. This CDR3 comprises 16 residues. Germline CDR1 and CDR2: MNHEY and SMNVEV (reference sequence). The CDR3 region has the DNA TGTGCCAGCAGCCACAGGGTAGGCAATCCCTCCTACGAGCAGTACTTC. Its protein product is CASSHRVGNPSYEQYF.